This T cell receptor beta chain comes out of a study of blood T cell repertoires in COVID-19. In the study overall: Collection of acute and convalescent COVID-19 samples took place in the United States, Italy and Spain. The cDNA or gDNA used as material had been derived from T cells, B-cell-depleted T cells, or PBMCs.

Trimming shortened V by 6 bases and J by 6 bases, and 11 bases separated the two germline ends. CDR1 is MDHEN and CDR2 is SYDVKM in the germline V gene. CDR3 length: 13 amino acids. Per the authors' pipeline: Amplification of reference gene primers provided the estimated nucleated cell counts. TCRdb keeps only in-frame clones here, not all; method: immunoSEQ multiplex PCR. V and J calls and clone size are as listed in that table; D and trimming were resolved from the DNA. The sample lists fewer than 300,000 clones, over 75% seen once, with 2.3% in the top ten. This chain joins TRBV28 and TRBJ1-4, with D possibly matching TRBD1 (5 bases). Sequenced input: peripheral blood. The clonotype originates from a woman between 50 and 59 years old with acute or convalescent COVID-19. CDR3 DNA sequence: TGTGCCAGCAGGGCCAGGGTCTATGAAAAACTGTTTTTT. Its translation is CASRARVYEKLFF.